Listed below are T cell receptor beta chains from one sample, sequenced in a study of identical twins. TCRdb fed the 5' RACE reads into MiXCR, producing one record per CDR3 protein. The sample lists around 1.7 million distinct CDR3 sequences, roughly 35% occurring once. Sequencing used cord blood. These receptors were taken from a newborn girl in good health. Each CDR3 is given with its conserved first and last residue. Each record gives: clone size, D gene, V gene, J gene, CDR3 DNA, CDR3 protein. The D gene is left open where the match is weak. Expanded clones are given a class, and other clones once, few, many or no size at all.

>.|TRBD1|TRBV5-1|TRBJ2-5
TGCGCCACGCGGCCCGGGACAGGGGGCCACAATGAGCAGTACTTC
CATRPGTGGHNEQYF
>few|TRBD1|TRBV20-1|TRBJ1-1
TGCAGTGCTCCGACAGGGACCATGAACACTGAAGCTTTCTTT
CSAPTGTMNTEAFF
>.|.|TRBV7-9|TRBJ2-1
TGTGCCAGCAGCAGGGCCCTCCAGGAATACAATGAGCAGTTCTTC
CASSRALQEYNEQFF
>.|TRBD2|TRBV3-1|TRBJ2-5
TGTGCCAGCAGCCAAGTTGGTAGCGGGGCACAAGAGACCCAGTACTTC
CASSQVGSGAQETQYF
>few|TRBD1|TRBV29-1|TRBJ1-2
TGCAGCGTTGAAGATTTAGGACAGGGCTATGGCTACACCTTC
CSVEDLGQGYGYTF
>.|.|TRBV7-9|TRBJ2-2
TGTGCCAGCAGCTTAGCGGTTCACGGGGAGCTGTTTTTT
CASSLAVHGELFF
>.|TRBD1|TRBV4-1|TRBJ2-7
TGCGCCAGCAGCCAATTAGGGGACAGGGTATGGTACGAGCAGTACTTC
CASSQLGDRVWYEQYF
>.|.|TRBV20-1|TRBJ1-4
TGCAGTGCTAACAGGGACCCAACTAATGAAAAACTGTTTTTT
CSANRDPTNEKLFF
>.|TRBD2|TRBV10-3|TRBJ2-7
TGTGCCATCAGTCCGGGACTAGCGGGAGGACAAGGTTACGAGCAGTACTTC
CAISPGLAGGQGYEQYF
>few|TRBD2|TRBV7-2|TRBJ2-3
TGTGCCAGCAGCTTAATAGCGGGGCGAACAGATACGCAGTATTTT
CASSLIAGRTDTQYF
>once|.|TRBV20-1|TRBJ1-1
TGCAGTGCTAGGTGGGCAGGGAGGAGGAACACTGAAGCTTTCTTT
CSARWAGRRNTEAFF
>few|.|TRBV5-4|TRBJ1-2
TGTGCCAGCAGGGAGAAGGGGGGGGGAGGCTACACCTTC
CASREKGGGGYTF
>.|.|TRBV28|TRBJ2-5
TGTGCCAGCAGTTTAGGGATTGGGGTAGTCCAAGAGACCCAGTACTTC
CASSLGIGVVQETQYF
>.|.|TRBV28|TRBJ2-1
TGTGCCAGCAGTCCCTGGATCGAGCAGTTCTTC
CASSPWIEQFF
>many|.|TRBV5-1|TRBJ2-1
TGCGCCAGCAGCTTGGGCCTAGCTTTCACCTACAATGAGCAGTTCTTC
CASSLGLAFTYNEQFF
>.|.|TRBV20-1|TRBJ2-1
TGCAGTGCTGGGGGGGCAACCTACAATGAGCAGTTCTTC
CSAGGATYNEQFF
>.|.|TRBV14|TRBJ1-6
TGTGCCAGCAGCCAAGATAGAGAATACAGGGAGAATTCACCCCTCCACTTT
CASSQDREYRENSPLHF
>few|TRBD1|TRBV6-6|TRBJ2-7
TGTGCCAGCAGTTACGACATGGGGACAGCCTCCTACGAGCAGTACTTC
CASSYDMGTASYEQYF
>few|TRBD1|TRBV27|TRBJ1-1
TGTGCCAGCAACCCCGCAGGGGGCGTGAACACTGAAGCTTTCTTT
CASNPAGGVNTEAFF
>.|.|TRBV30|TRBJ1-2
TGTGCCTGGAGTGTAGTCTTCGGTGGCTACACCTTC
CAWSVVFGGYTF
>.|.|TRBV12-3/TRBV12-4|TRBJ2-7
TGTGCCAGCAGTTTACTCCCACACGGGAGTAGGGCCTACGAGCAGTACTTC
CASSLLPHGSRAYEQYF
>.|TRBD1|TRBV16|TRBJ1-2
TGTGCCAGCAGCCCCCAGACAGGGGGAAACTATGGCTACACCTTC
CASSPQTGGNYGYTF
>many|TRBD1|TRBV27|TRBJ1-6
TGTGCCAGCAGTCTACAGGGGGGCGGTTCACCCCTCCACTTT
CASSLQGGGSPLHF
>.|.|TRBV12-3/TRBV12-4|TRBJ1-1
TGTGCCAGCAGTTTACGCCTAAATCAGGGGAACACTGAAGCTTTCTTT
CASSLRLNQGNTEAFF
>few|TRBD2|TRBV18|TRBJ2-3
TGTGCCAGCTCACCTCGCTCGCGGGGGAAGACAGATACGCAGTATTTT
CASSPRSRGKTDTQYF
>.|.|TRBV12-3/TRBV12-4|TRBJ1-4
TGTGCCAGCAGTCCCAAACGACGGTCAACTAATGAAAAACTGTTTTTT
CASSPKRRSTNEKLFF
>few|.|TRBV20-1|TRBJ1-4
TGCAGTGTACAGACAGCAACTAATGAAAAACTGTTTTTT
CSVQTATNEKLFF
>.|TRBD2|TRBV29-1|TRBJ2-1
TGCAGCGTTGAACGGGGTGGCGGGGGCAATGAGCAGTTCTTC
CSVERGGGGNEQFF
>.|.|TRBV29-1|TRBJ2-1
TGCAGCGGTACATTTCCCCCCCATAATGAGCAGTTCTTC
CSGTFPPHNEQFF
>once|.|TRBV3-1|TRBJ2-7
TGTGCCAGCAGCCAAGCTTCAGGAAAGACCTACGAGCAGTACTTC
CASSQASGKTYEQYF
>.|TRBD1|TRBV28|TRBJ2-1
TGTGCCAGCAGTTTCAAGGGACAGGGATACAATGAGCAGTTCTTC
CASSFKGQGYNEQFF
>few|TRBD1|TRBV7-9|TRBJ1-1
TGTGCCAGCAGCCGACGGGACAGGGAAAACACTGAAGCTTTCTTT
CASSRRDRENTEAFF
>few|TRBD1|TRBV20-1|TRBJ2-7
TGCAGTGCCCGCAACATCGACAGGGTCCACGAGCAGTACTTC
CSARNIDRVHEQYF
>.|.|TRBV6-1|TRBJ1-6
TGTGCCAGCAGGAAGGCTGCTTTGGACTCATATAATTCACCCCTCCACTTT
CASRKAALDSYNSPLHF
>.|.|TRBV2|TRBJ2-7
TGTGCCAGCAGTGAAGCGTGGGTCTACGAGCAGTACTTC
CASSEAWVYEQYF
>.|.|TRBV7-9|TRBJ1-1
TGTGCCAGCAGCTTAGCACGGTCCCTAAACACTGAAGCTTTCTTT
CASSLARSLNTEAFF
>few|TRBD2|TRBV9|TRBJ2-5
TGTGCCAGCAGCGGAACTAGCGGGGGCGGAACCCAGTACTTC
CASSGTSGGGTQYF
>.|.|TRBV28|TRBJ2-6
TGTGCCAGCAGTACAGACGCCGGGGCCAACGTCCTGACTTTC
CASSTDAGANVLTF
>.|.|TRBV7-9|TRBJ2-7
TGTGCCAGCAGCCAGGCCAGGTTCGAGCAGTACTTC
CASSQARFEQYF
>.|TRBD2|TRBV27|TRBJ2-4
TGTGCCATCATCATCCGACTAGCGATAGCCAAAAACATTCAGTACTTC
CAIIIRLAIAKNIQYF
>few|TRBD2|TRBV28|TRBJ2-1
TGTGCCAGCAGTCGGGGGGGTGGCCGCTACAATGAGCAGTTCTTC
CASSRGGGRYNEQFF
>few|.|TRBV28|TRBJ1-2
TGTGCCAGCAGGTGGGGGGGCACTAACTATGGCTACACCTTC
CASRWGGTNYGYTF
>few|.|TRBV4-1|TRBJ1-6
TGCGCCAGCAGCTGGGGGGACGGCCGATATAGGAATTCACCCCTCCACTTT
CASSWGDGRYRNSPLHF
>few|TRBD1|TRBV28|TRBJ1-2
TGTGCCAGCAGCCGCTACAGGGGGCAGTATGGCTACACCTTC
CASSRYRGQYGYTF
>many|.|TRBV10-3|TRBJ2-5
TGTGCCATCAGACAATCACAGGGAAGGGAAGAGACCCAGTACTTC
CAIRQSQGREETQYF
>.|.|TRBV12-3/TRBV12-4|TRBJ2-6
TGTGCCAGCAGTTCGAACGGGCTCTGGGCCAACGTCCTGACTTTC
CASSSNGLWANVLTF
>few|TRBD2|TRBV27|TRBJ2-7
TGTGCCAGCTCCAAAACGGGACTAGCGTACGAGCAGTACTTC
CASSKTGLAYEQYF
>many|.|TRBV5-1|TRBJ2-7
TGCGCCAGCAGCTTGGGTGGGGATTCCTACGAGCAGTACTTC
CASSLGGDSYEQYF
>.|.|TRBV24-1|TRBJ2-1
TGTGCCACCAGTCCCGAAACTAGCCTCTCTTCCTACAATGAGCAGTTCTTC
CATSPETSLSSYNEQFF
>.|.|TRBV25-1|TRBJ2-5
TGTGCCAGCAGTGACCAGACCCTCCAAGAGACCCAGTACTTC
CASSDQTLQETQYF
>.|.|TRBV29-1|TRBJ2-1
TGCAGCGTCGAAGAGTGGGGGTCCTGCAATGAGCAGTTCTTC
CSVEEWGSCNEQFF
>few|.|TRBV12-3/TRBV12-4|TRBJ1-2
TGTGCCAGCAGTTTAGCTACGGGCTTAAATGGCTACACCTTC
CASSLATGLNGYTF
>few|TRBD2|TRBV20-1|TRBJ2-3
TGCAGTGCTAGGATAGCGGGCGGGGGTACAGATACGCAGTATTTT
CSARIAGGGTDTQYF